One sample yielded the 15 T cell receptor beta chains listed below, sequenced in a study of blood T cell repertoires in COVID-19. The protocol was immunoSEQ multiplex PCR, while the TCRdb copy is restricted to in-frame clones and leaves out a portion. The sample holds 270,000 or so clones, 85% to 90% seen once. The sequenced material came from peripheral blood. These receptors were collected from a human donor in a cohort sampled during active COVID-19.

The V and J genes are TRBV6-6 and TRBJ1-6; tentative D call: TRBD1 (6 bases). The CDR3 consists of 14 residues. V was shortened by 6 bases and J by 7 bases, with 13 bases between the two germline ends. Germline assignment: CDR1 MNHNY and CDR2 SVGAGI (reference sequence). The CDR3 protein is CASSHRQENSPLHF. CDR3 coding DNA: TGTGCCAGCAGCCACAGACAGGAAAATTCACCCCTCCACTTT.

The chain combines TRBV25-1 with TRBJ1-2, with D possibly TRBD1 on 6 matching bases. Germline loops: CDR1 MGHDK, CDR2 SYGVNS. The CDR3 runs to 16 residues. V dropped 1 base and J dropped 0 bases, with 12 bases sitting between them. In DNA form, the CDR3 reads TGTGCCAGCAGTGAATCAGGGGTTCTAGCTAACTATGGCTACACCTTC. Its protein is CASSESGVLANYGYTF.

This chain connects TRBV6-4 to TRBJ2-1; 8 nucleotides match TRBD2. Trimming took 2 bases from V and 10 from J; bases not matched to a gene: 10. This CDR3 has 15 amino acids. Germline-derived CDR1 and CDR2 are MRHNA and SNTAGT. This CDR3 is CASSDEASGLREQFF. For the CDR3, the DNA is TGTGCCAGCAGTGACGAGGCTAGCGGGTTAAGGGAGCAGTTCTTC.

The V and J genes are TRBV27 and TRBJ1-6, with 9 bases that match TRBD1. Per the germline V gene, CDR1 is MNHEY and CDR2 is SMNVEV (reference sequence). V lost 3 bases and J lost 5; bases outside the gene matches: 5. The CDR3 has 16 amino acids. CDR3 in amino acids: CASSLGTGSNNSPLHF. The CDR3, as DNA: TGTGCCAGCAGTTTGGGGACAGGGAGTAATAATTCACCCCTCCACTTT.

The chain employs TRBV3-1 (or the pseudogene TRBV3-2) and TRBJ2-7; 10 bases fit TRBD2. Germline V gene lookup returns CDR1 LGHDT and CDR2 YNNKEL (reference sequence). There are 18 residues in the CDR3. Unmatched junction bases numbered 11, after V lost 1 base and J lost 2 bases. The CDR3 coding sequence is TGTGCCAGCAGCCAAGCGGCATCTAGCGGGAGAGGCGCCTACGAGCAGTACTTC. It yields the protein CASSQAASSGRGAYEQYF.

The chain joins TRBV18 to TRBJ1-5; the match to TRBD1 covers 7 bases. Per germline, CDR1 KGHSH and CDR2 LQKENI. CDR3 length equals 14 residues. After removal of 3 bases from V and 8 bases from J, the junction contained 7 bases not matched to a gene. CDR3 sequence: CASSPGQVQEPQHF. For the CDR3, the DNA is TGTGCCAGCTCACCCGGACAGGTCCAAGAGCCCCAGCATTTT.

The CDR3 reads CASSYSGQGLNEQFF. The CDR3 DNA sequence: TGTGCCAGCAGTTACTCGGGACAGGGCCTTAATGAGCAGTTCTTC. V usage is TRBV6-5 and J usage is TRBJ2-1; 9 bases line up with TRBD1. The CDR3 consists of 15 residues. Germline V gives CDR1 MNHEY, CDR2 SVGAGI. J lost 7 bases, V lost 0 bases, and 4 bases had no gene match.

The rearrangement uses TRBV5-1 and TRBJ2-7, with 10 bases identical to TRBD1. V dropped 0 bases and J dropped 6; count of bases not matched to a gene: 18. The V gene's germline CDR1 is SGHRS and CDR2 YFSETQ. CDR3 length: 19 amino acids. This CDR3 reads CASSLEGWKISDRGVEQYF. The CDR3 DNA reads TGCGCCAGCAGCTTGGAGGGTTGGAAGATATCGGACAGGGGGGTCGAGCAGTACTTC.

The J gene is TRBJ1-2, the V gene TRBV5-1; D might be TRBD1 (6 bases). Per the germline V gene, CDR1 is SGHRS and CDR2 is YFSETQ. V dropped 4 bases and J dropped 2 bases, with 12 bases sitting between them. The CDR3 totals 14 residues. The CDR3 here is CASSKTGLNYGYTF. The CDR3, as DNA: TGCGCCAGCAGCAAAACAGGGCTCAACTATGGCTACACCTTC.

The chain couples TRBV6-5 to TRBJ1-3; 7 nucleotides agree with TRBD1. The V and J ends lost 5 bases and 1 base, in that order; junction bases with no gene match: 2. Germline CDR1 and CDR2: MNHEY and SVGAGI. The CDR3 is 14 residues long. CDR3 amino acids: CASSQQGSGNTIYF. The CDR3, as DNA: TGTGCCAGCAGTCAACAGGGGTCTGGAAACACCATATATTTT.

V and J are TRBV5-1 and TRBJ2-3, with a possible D match to TRBD2 (6 bases). V was shortened by 4 bases and J by 4 bases, with 13 bases between the two germline ends. The germline gives CDR1 SGHRS, CDR2 YFSETQ. The CDR3 covers 14 residues. The CDR3 reads CASSKSSVPDTQYF. CDR3 sequence (DNA): TGCGCCAGCAGCAAATCTAGCGTACCAGATACGCAGTATTTT.

A word on this clone: The junction shows a germline mismatch at one end, possibly a read error. The rearrangement joins TRBV15 to TRBJ1-1, with D possibly being TRBD1 (5 bases). CDR3 length: 14 amino acids. Germline V CDR1 and CDR2: LNHNV, YYDKDF (reference sequence). CDR3 protein: CTTRQGILNTEAFF. CDR3 DNA: TGTACCACCAGGCAGGGTATACTGAACACTGAAGCTTTCTTT.

V usage is TRBV25-1 and J usage is TRBJ2-7; 9 bases align to TRBD1. The length of the CDR3 is 14 residues. The germline gives CDR1 MGHDK, CDR2 SYGVNS. The J segment lost 3 bases and the V segment lost 3 bases, leaving 3 bases of the junction unmatched. The chain's CDR3 is CASSDKGQGYEQYF. For the CDR3, the DNA is TGTGCCAGCAGTGATAAGGGACAGGGCTACGAGCAGTACTTC.

The V gene is TRBV28, the J gene TRBJ1-4; 7 nucleotides align to TRBD1. V was clipped by 10 bases and J by 1 base; unmatched bases: 15. The CDR3 spans 17 residues. The germline V gene encodes CDR1 MDHEN and CDR2 SYDVKM. The CDR3 reads CATTRRAYRGTNEKLFF. The CDR3 DNA reads as TGTGCCACCACCAGAAGGGCTTACAGGGGAACTAATGAAAAACTGTTTTTT.

The chain carries TRBV5-4 and TRBJ2-5; 8 bases are a match to TRBD1. CDR3 size: 14 residues. In germline, CDR1 is SGHNT, CDR2 YYREEE (reference sequence). The V gene end was trimmed by 4 bases and the J gene end by 1 base; junction bases not matched to a gene: 3. CDR3 sequence reads: CASSRQGAQETQYF. Here the CDR3 DNA reads TGTGCCAGCAGCCGCCAGGGGGCCCAAGAGACCCAGTACTTC. Complete variable domain (other parts from reference TRBV5-4 and TRBJ2-5): ETGVTQSPTHLIKTRGQQVTLRCSSQSGHNTVSWYQQALGQGPQFIFQYYREEENGRGNFPPRFSGLQFPNYSSELNVNALELDDSALYLCASSRQGAQETQYFGPGTRLLVL.